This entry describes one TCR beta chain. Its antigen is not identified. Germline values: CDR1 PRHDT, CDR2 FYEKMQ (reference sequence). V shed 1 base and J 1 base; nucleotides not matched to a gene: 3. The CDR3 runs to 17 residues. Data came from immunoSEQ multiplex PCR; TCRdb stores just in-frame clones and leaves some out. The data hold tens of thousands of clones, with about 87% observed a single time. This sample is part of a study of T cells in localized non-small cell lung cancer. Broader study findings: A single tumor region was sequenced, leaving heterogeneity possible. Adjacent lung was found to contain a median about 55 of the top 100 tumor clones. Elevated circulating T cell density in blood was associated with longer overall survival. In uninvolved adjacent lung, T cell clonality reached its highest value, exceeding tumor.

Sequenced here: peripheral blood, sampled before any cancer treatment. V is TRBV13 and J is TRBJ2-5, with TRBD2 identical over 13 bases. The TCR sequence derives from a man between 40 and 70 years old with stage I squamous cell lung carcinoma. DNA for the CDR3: TGTGCCAGCAGCTTAGTGGGACTAGCGGGGCTCCAAGAGACCCAGTACTTC. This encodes CASSLVGLAGLQETQYF.